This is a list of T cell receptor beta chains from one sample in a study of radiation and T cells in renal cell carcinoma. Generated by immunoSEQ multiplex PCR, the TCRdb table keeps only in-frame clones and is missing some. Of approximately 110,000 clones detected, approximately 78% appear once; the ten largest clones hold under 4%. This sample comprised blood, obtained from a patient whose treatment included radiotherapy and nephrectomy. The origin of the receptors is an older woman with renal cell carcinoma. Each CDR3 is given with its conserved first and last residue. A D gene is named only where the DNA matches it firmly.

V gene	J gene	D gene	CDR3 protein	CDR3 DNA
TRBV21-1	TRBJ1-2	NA	CASRDHLDYGYTF	TGTGCCAGCAGGGACCACTTAGACTATGGCTACACCTTC
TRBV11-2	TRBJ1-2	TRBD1	CASSLVGQGGYGYTF	TGTGCCAGCAGCTTAGTGGGACAGGGAGGCTATGGCTACACCTTC
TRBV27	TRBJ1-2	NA	CASRDGRSDGYTF	TGTGCCAGCAGGGATGGACGGTCTGATGGCTACACCTTC
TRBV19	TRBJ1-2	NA	CASSREGPNYGYTF	TGTGCCAGTAGTCGGGAGGGGCCTAACTATGGCTACACCTTC
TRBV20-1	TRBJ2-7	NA	CSAWLHYEQYF	TGCAGTGCTTGGCTCCACTACGAGCAGTACTTC
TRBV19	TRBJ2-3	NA	CASSGRTSPSTDTQYF	TGTGCCAGTAGTGGGAGGACATCTCCTAGCACAGATACGCAGTATTTT
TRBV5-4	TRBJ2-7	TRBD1	CASSLGTGVYEQYF	TGTGCCAGCAGCTTGGGGACAGGGGTCTACGAGCAGTACTTC
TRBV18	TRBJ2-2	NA	CASSPEQGGSGLPSFF	TGTGCCAGCTCACCAGAACAGGGAGGGAGCGGACTCCCCTCTTTTTTT
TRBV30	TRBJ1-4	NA	CAWSVLSRDATNEKLFF	TGTGCCTGGAGTGTATTATCCAGGGATGCAACTAATGAAAAACTGTTTTTT
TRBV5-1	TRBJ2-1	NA	CASSLFGENEQFF	TGCGCCAGCAGCTTGTTTGGGGAGAATGAGCAGTTCTTC
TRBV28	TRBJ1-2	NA	CASSLTQENYGYTF	TGTGCCAGCAGTTTAACGCAGGAGAACTATGGCTACACCTTC